The source of this T cell receptor beta chain is a study of blood T cell repertoires in COVID-19. As for the study in general: Samples came from the United States, Italy and Spain, spanning acute and convalescent COVID-19. PBMCs, B-cell-depleted T cells, or T cells were the source of the cDNA or gDNA that made up the material.

J gave up 3 bases and V 5 bases, and 5 bases lay outside the gene matches. The germline gives CDR1 SGHTA, CDR2 FQGNSA. CDR3 length: 14 residues. How the authors handled the data: How many nucleated cells were present was estimated from reference gene primer amplification. Libraries were prepared by immunoSEQ multiplex PCR; TCRdb keeps only in-frame clonotypes and omits some of them. That table is the source of V, J and clone size, and D and trimming were worked out from the DNA. The table has about 120,000 clones, roughly three quarters seen once; the top ten hold under 5%. Sequencing was performed on peripheral blood. The TCR originated in a woman of 80 years or more with acute or convalescent COVID-19. This chain joins TRBV7-2 and TRBJ2-7; TRBD1 aligns across 9 bases. CDR3 nucleotides: TGTGCCAGCAGCCTTGCGACAGGGGGCTACGAGCAGTACTTC. Its translation is CASSLATGGYEQYF.